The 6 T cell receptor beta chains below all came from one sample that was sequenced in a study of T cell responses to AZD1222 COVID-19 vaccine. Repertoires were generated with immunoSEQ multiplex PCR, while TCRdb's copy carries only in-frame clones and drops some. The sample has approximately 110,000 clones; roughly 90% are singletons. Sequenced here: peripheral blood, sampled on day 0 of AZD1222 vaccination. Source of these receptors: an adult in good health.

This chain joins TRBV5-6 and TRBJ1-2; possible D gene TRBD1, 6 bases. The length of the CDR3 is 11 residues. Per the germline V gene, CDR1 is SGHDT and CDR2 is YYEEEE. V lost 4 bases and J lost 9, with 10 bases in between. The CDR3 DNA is TGTGCCAGCAGCCTCCAGGGGAGCTACACCTTC. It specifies CASSLQGSYTF.

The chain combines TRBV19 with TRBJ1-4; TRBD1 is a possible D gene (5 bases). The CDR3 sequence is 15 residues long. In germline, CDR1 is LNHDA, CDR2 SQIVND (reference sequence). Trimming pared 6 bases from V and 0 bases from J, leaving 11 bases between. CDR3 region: CASRSGTATNEKLFF. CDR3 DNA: TGTGCCAGTAGATCGGGGACTGCAACTAATGAAAAACTGTTTTTT.

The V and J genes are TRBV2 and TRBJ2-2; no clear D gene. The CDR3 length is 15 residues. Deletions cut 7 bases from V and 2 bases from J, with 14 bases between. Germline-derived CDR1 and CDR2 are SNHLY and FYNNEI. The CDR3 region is CASTWQAPNTGELFF. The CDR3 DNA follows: TGTGCCAGCACCTGGCAGGCACCAAACACCGGGGAGCTGTTTTTT.

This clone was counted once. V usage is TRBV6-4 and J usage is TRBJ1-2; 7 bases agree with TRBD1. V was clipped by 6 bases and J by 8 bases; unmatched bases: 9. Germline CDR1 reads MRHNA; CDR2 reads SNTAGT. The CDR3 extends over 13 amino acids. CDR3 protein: CASSPGTALGYTF. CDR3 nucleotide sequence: TGTGCCAGCAGCCCTGGGACAGCTCTGGGCTACACCTTC.

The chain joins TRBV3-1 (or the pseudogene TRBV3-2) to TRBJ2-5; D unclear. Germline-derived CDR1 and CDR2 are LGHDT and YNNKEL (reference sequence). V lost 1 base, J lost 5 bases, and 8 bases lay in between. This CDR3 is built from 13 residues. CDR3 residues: CASSQGPTETQYF. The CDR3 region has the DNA TGTGCCAGCAGCCAAGGCCCCACGGAGACCCAGTACTTC.

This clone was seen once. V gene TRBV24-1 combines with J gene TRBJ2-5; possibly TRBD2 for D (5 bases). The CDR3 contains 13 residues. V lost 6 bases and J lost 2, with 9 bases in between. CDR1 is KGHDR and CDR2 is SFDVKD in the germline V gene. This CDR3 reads CATSLREQETQYF. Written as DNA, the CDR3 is TGTGCCACCAGTTTAAGGGAGCAAGAGACCCAGTACTTC.